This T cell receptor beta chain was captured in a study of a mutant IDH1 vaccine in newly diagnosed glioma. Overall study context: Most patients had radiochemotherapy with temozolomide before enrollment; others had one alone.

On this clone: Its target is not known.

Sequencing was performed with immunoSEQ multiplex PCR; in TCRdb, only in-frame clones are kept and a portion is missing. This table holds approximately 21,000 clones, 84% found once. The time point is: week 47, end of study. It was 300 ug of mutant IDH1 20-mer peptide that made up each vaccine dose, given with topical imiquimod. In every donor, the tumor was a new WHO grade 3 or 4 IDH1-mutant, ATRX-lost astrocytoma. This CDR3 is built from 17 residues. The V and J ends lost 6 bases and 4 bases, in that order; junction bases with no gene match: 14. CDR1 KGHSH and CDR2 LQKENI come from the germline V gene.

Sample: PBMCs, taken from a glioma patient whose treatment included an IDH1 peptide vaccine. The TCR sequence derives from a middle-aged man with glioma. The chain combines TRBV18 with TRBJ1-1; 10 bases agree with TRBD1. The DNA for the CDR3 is TGTGCCAGCTCCATCGTCCCGGGACAGGGGAAGACCACTGAAGCTTTCTTT. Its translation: CASSIVPGQGKTTEAFF.